The sequence of this TCR beta chain was determined in a study of identical twins. Per germline, CDR1 SGHDN and CDR2 FVKESK. The length of the CDR3 is 15 residues. V lost 4 bases, J lost 2 bases, and 8 bases stayed unmatched. This clonotype has just a few counts. What it recognizes is unknown. Overall study results and limits: Models came in too low on out-of-frame TCR alpha sharing in monozygotic twins.

Template switching added a universal primer site; cDNA carried unique molecular identifiers. Using its own MiXCR run on the 5' RACE reads, TCRdb lists one record per CDR3 protein. The profile shows some 1,700,000 distinct CDR3 sequences, about 31% of them singletons. Sequencing was performed on cord blood. The TCR originated in a newborn girl in good health. The chain has TRBV14 and TRBJ2-7; 7 positions match TRBD2. The CDR3 reads CASSPTTGTTYEQYF. DNA for the CDR3: TGTGCCAGCAGCCCGACCACCGGGACTACCTACGAGCAGTACTTC.